Reported below is one T cell receptor (beta chain). What it binds is not known. The sample comes from a study of cytomegalovirus exposure and HLA in healthy donors. Overall study results and limits: Earlier analysis yielded a pattern in which most TCR beta V segments were productive about 90% or about 30% of the time. A few of the chains that were CMV-associated were confirmed in vitro to be specific for CMV antigens.

PCR employed 60 Vbeta and 13 Jbeta primers. Profiling relied on immunoSEQ multiplex PCR, and the TCRdb table lists in-frame clones only, not all of them. The table lists 100,000 to 150,000 clones, approximately 82% of them singletons. Everyone who donated was a healthy bone marrow donor. At sampling all donors were nominally healthy, likely with unrecorded immune exposures. V was pared by 4 bases and J by 3 bases, with 12 bases of the junction left unmatched. CDR3 length: 17 residues. Germline V lookup: CDR1 MGHDK, CDR2 SYGVNS. The V gene is TRBV25-1, the J gene TRBJ2-7; TRBD1 agrees at 10 bases. The sequence derives from a man aged 45-60 years in good health and CMV-seronegative. The sample was PBMCs. The CDR3 nucleotides are TGTGCCAGCAGTGGGTTGAACGCCGGGACAGGGGACTACGAGCAGTACTTC. It yields the protein CASSGLNAGTGDYEQYF.